The entry below describes one TCR beta chain. The data were taken from a study of blood T cell repertoires in COVID-19. As for the study in general: Researchers got acute and convalescent COVID-19 samples from the United States, Italy and Spain. Sample material is recorded as cDNA or gDNA derived from T cells, B-cell-depleted T cells, or PBMCs.

Per the authors' pipeline: Amplified reference gene primers provided the basis for estimating nucleated cell counts. Repertoires were generated with immunoSEQ multiplex PCR, while TCRdb's copy carries only in-frame clones and drops some. V and J calls and clone size are given by that table; D and trimming were obtained from the DNA. The sample consists of roughly 80,000 clones, roughly nine tenths of them appearing once. Germline V gives CDR1 SGHAT, CDR2 FQDESV (reference sequence). The CDR3 is 15 residues long. V was trimmed by 1 base and J by 0 bases, leaving 9 bases between them. Sequencing input: peripheral blood. The receptor was derived from a woman aged 50 to 60 in a cohort sampled during active COVID-19. The chain carries TRBV11-1 and TRBJ1-1; no definite D call. CDR3 coding DNA: TGTGCCAGCAGCTTAGATGGGCAGATGAACACTGAAGCTTTCTTT. This codes for CASSLDGQMNTEAFF.